This T cell receptor (beta chain) was recorded in a study of identical twins. The CDR3 extends over 16 amino acids. V trimming: 7 bases; J trimming: 2 bases; junction bases outside the gene matches: 10. CDR1 and CDR2 from the germline V gene are MNHEY and SVGAGI. In this sample, this clonotype turned up a few times. Its specificity is not known. Each CDR3 protein gets one entry after TCRdb re-called the 5' RACE reads with MiXCR. The sample lists roughly 250,000 distinct CDR3 sequences, more than 12% occurring once. Notes on the study in general: Carriage of fewer insertions was seen in abundant cord blood beta clonotypes, whereas memory repertoires showed none.

Source material: memory (CD45RO+) T cells sorted from blood. The TCR was taken from a woman younger than 30 in good health. The chain joins TRBV6-5 to TRBJ2-3; 9 positions match TRBD2. CDR3 DNA: TGTGCCAGCACCCACTCGACTAGCGGCTACACAGATACGCAGTATTTT. It yields the protein CASTHSTSGYTDTQYF.